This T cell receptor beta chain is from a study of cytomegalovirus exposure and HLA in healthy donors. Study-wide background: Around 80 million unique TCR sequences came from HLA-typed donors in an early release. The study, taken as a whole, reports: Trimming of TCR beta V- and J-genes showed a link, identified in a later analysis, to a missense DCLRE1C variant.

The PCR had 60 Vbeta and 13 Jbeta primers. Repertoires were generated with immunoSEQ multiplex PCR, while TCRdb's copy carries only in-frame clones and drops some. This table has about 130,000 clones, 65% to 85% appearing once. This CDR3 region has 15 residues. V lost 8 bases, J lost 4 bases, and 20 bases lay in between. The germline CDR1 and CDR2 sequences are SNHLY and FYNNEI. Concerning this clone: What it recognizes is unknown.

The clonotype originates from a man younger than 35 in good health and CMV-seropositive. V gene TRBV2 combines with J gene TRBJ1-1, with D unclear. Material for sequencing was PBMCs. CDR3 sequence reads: CASCPSAGSGTEAFF. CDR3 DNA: TGTGCCAGCTGCCCGTCGGCGGGCTCAGGCACTGAAGCTTTCTTT.